This entry lists 24 T cell receptor beta chains sequenced from one sample in a study of T cells in Graves' hyperthyroidism and ophthalmopathy. TCR beta CDR3 sequences were amplified from RNA transcripts. In the first-round RT-PCR of the TCR CDR3, the HTBI primer set was used. MiXCR, run by TCRdb on the multiplex PCR reads, gives a single entry per CDR3 protein. Here the sample spans 300,000 to 450,000 distinct CDR3 sequences, about 15% being singletons. What was sequenced was blood. These receptor sequences come from a woman aged 30 to 39 with Graves' hyperthyroidism.

This clonotype occurred a few times. The V gene is TRBV6-1, the J gene TRBJ2-3; TRBD2 aligns across 11 bases. The V and J ends lost 4 bases and 4 bases, in that order; junction bases with no gene match: 4. The CDR3 covers 15 residues. CDR1 and CDR2 (germline): MNHNS, SASEGT. The CDR3 reads CASSALAGAPDTQYF. Here the CDR3 DNA reads TGTGCCAGCAGTGCACTAGCGGGAGCGCCAGATACGCAGTATTTT.

The sample holds many counts of this clonotype. This sequence joins TRBV7-9 and TRBJ1-1; D unclear. The CDR3 loop spans 17 amino acids. Trimming removed 5 bases from V and 3 bases from J, with 22 bases in between. Germline V gene sequence: CDR1 SEHNR, CDR2 FQNEAQ (reference sequence). Written as DNA, the CDR3 is TGTGCCAGCAGCCGGACGGACCAAGGGAGACTGGACACTGAAGCTTTCTTT. Protein product: CASSRTDQGRLDTEAFF.

The V and J genes are TRBV7-9 and TRBJ2-1; D is unresolved. The germline V and J ends were trimmed by 3 bases and 0 bases, with 15 bases remaining between them. There are 17 residues in the CDR3. In germline, CDR1 is SEHNR, CDR2 FQNEAQ (reference sequence). CDR3 DNA: TGTGCCAGCAGCTTTTGGGGTAGGAAGAGCTCCTACAATGAGCAGTTCTTC. Its translation is CASSFWGRKSSYNEQFF.

The chain joins TRBV5-4 to TRBJ1-4; D possibly corresponds to TRBD1 (5 bases). CDR1 and CDR2 from the germline V gene are SGHNT and YYREEE (reference sequence). Trimming left V 0 bases short and J 7 bases short, with 13 bases between. This CDR3 comprises 15 residues. CDR3 loop: CASSLGGQRAEKLFF. As DNA, the CDR3 is TGTGCCAGCAGCTTGGGCGGACAACGGGCTGAAAAACTGTTTTTT. The full variable domain, its missing parts supplied by reference TRBV5-4 and TRBJ1-4, is ETGVTQSPTHLIKTRGQQVTLRCSSQSGHNTVSWYQQALGQGPQFIFQYYREEENGRGNFPPRFSGLQFPNYSSELNVNALELDDSALYLCASSLGGQRAEKLFFGSGTQLSVL.

This clonotype was detected only a few times. The chain recombines TRBV20-1 with TRBJ1-1; D ambiguous. This CDR3 is 15 amino acids long. From germline, CDR1 is DFQATT and CDR2 SNEGSKA (reference sequence). V shed 6 bases and J shed 2 bases, with 19 bases lying between them. Written as DNA, the CDR3 is TGCAGTGCCACACGATTAATGGAACCTAACACTGAAGCTTTCTTT. Amino acids: CSATRLMEPNTEAFF.

This clonotype was recorded a few times. DNA for the CDR3: TGCAGTGGAAGAACAGGGACGGTTCCAGCGGGAGGCCGCGAGCAGTTCTTC. Translating it yields CSGRTGTVPAGGREQFF. This chain joins TRBV20-1 and TRBJ2-1; 9 positions match TRBD2. The CDR3 has 17 residues. V was clipped by 7 bases and J by 10 bases; unmatched bases: 23. Per germline, CDR1 DFQATT and CDR2 SNEGSKA (reference sequence).

This clonotype was seen ten or more times. V usage is TRBV30 and J usage is TRBJ2-3; D unclear. The germline gives CDR1 GTSNPN, CDR2 SVGIG (reference sequence). The CDR3 runs 11 residues. V gave up 4 bases and J gave up 4 bases, with 6 bases separating them. DNA of the CDR3: TGTGCCTGGACCCTCGCAGATACGCAGTATTTT. Its translation is CAWTLADTQYF.

This clonotype was detected only a few times. The chain uses TRBV10-3 and TRBJ1-2; 9 bases align to TRBD1. CDR1 ENHRY and CDR2 SYGVKD come from the germline V gene. With 5 bases clipped from V and 8 bases from J, the junction kept 12 bases outside the gene matches. The CDR3 spans 15 residues. The CDR3 DNA is TGTGCCATCAGTAGCAGTATGGACAGGGGAGACGGCTACACCTTC. This codes for CAISSSMDRGDGYTF.

The table lists this clonotype with a few counts. The CDR3 nucleotides read TGTGCCAGCAGCTTAGTTACCAACTTGAGCAATCAGCCCCAGCATTTT. Translation gives CASSLVTNLSNQPQHF. The J gene is TRBJ1-5, the V gene TRBV7-4; no clear D gene. CDR3 size: 16 residues. Deletions cut 1 base from V and 1 base from J, with 11 bases between. From germline, CDR1 is SGHVT and CDR2 SQSDAQ.

Only a few counts were recorded for this clonotype. V gene TRBV5-1 combines with J gene TRBJ2-1; no definite D call. Trimming pared 4 bases from V and 1 base from J, leaving 9 bases between. There are 14 residues in the CDR3. Per germline, CDR1 SGHRS and CDR2 YFSETQ. CDR3 residues: CASSPYSSYNEQFF. As DNA, the CDR3 is TGCGCCAGCAGCCCTTATAGTTCCTACAATGAGCAGTTCTTC. Full variable domain (outside the CDR3, taken from reference TRBV5-1 and TRBJ2-1): KAGVTQTPRYLIKTRGQQVTLSCSPISGHRSVSWYQQTPGQGLQFLFEYFSETQRNKGNFPGRFSGRQFSNSRSEMNVSTLELGDSALYLCASSPYSSYNEQFFGPGTRLTVL.

A remark on this clonotype: Being one base from a much bigger clone, this may be a read error. CDR3 sequence: CASSFRLRQDQETQFF. The CDR3, as DNA: TGTGCCAGCAGCTTCAGGTTGCGGCAGGACCAAGAGACCCAGTTCTTC. The gene calls are TRBV2 and TRBJ2-5; D is ambiguous. TRBJ2-1 matches the DNA end more closely, so the J call is doubtful. CDR3 length: 16 residues. Germline CDR1 reads SNHLY; CDR2 reads FYNNEI.

This chain connects TRBV27 to TRBJ1-5; D is unresolved. The CDR3 totals 13 residues. Between the trimmed V and J ends, which lost 4 bases and 4 bases, there was a span of 8 bases. The germline CDR1 and CDR2 sequences are MNHEY and SMNVEV (reference sequence). CDR3 in DNA: TGTGCCAGCAGTTCCGGACGAAATCAGCCCCAGCATTTT. Its protein product is CASSSGRNQPQHF.

Many counts were recorded for this clonotype. V is TRBV9 and J is TRBJ2-7; D unclear. Trimming shortened V by 4 bases and J by 2 bases, and 10 bases separated the two germline ends. The length of the CDR3 is 13 residues. Per germline, CDR1 SGDLS and CDR2 YYNGEE. As DNA, the CDR3 is TGTGCCAGCAGCCCACGCACAACCTACGAGCAGTACTTC. This translates into CASSPRTTYEQYF.

Many counts were recorded for this clonotype. The rearrangement uses TRBV12-3 or TRBV12-4 and TRBJ2-1, with D maybe TRBD1 (6 bases). This CDR3 is 14 amino acids long. V was pared by 0 bases and J by 5 bases, with 8 bases between. This chain's CDR3 is CASSLAWTDNEQFF. The CDR3 DNA reads as TGTGCCAGCAGTTTAGCCTGGACAGACAATGAGCAGTTCTTC.

Many counts were recorded for this clonotype. The genes are TRBV20-1 and TRBJ2-5, with 10 bases aligning to TRBD2. Germline V CDR1 and CDR2: DFQATT, SNEGSKA (reference sequence). The trim removed 6 bases at V and 4 bases at J, leaving 11 bases unmatched. The CDR3 loop spans 15 amino acids. The CDR3 DNA reads as TGCAGTGCCCCGAAAGCGGGAGGGTTGCGAGAGACCCAGTACTTC. Amino acid sequence: CSAPKAGGLRETQYF.

This chain uses TRBV2 with TRBJ2-5; 13 bases agree with TRBD2. The junction had 12 bases not matched to a gene; V was cut back by 9 bases and J by 5 bases. In germline, CDR1 is SNHLY, CDR2 FYNNEI. The length of the CDR3 is 16 residues. CDR3 region: CASGVGLAGVGETQYF. DNA for the CDR3: TGTGCCAGTGGGGTCGGACTAGCGGGAGTCGGGGAGACCCAGTACTTC.

For this clonotype: The germline gene is not matched at one end of the junction; a read error may be the cause. The chain carries TRBV6-5 and TRBJ1-1; D call uncertain. Germline CDR1 is MNHEY and CDR2 is SVGAGI. The CDR3 has 17 amino acids. The CDR3 protein is CASSYSKRAELNAEAFF. CDR3 DNA: TGTGCCAGCAGTTACTCGAAGCGGGCGGAGTTGAACGCTGAAGCTTTCTTT.

Concerning this clonotype: A much larger clone sits a single nucleotide away, making a read error possible. J is TRBJ2-1 and V is TRBV29-1; D is perhaps TRBD2 (6 bases). V lost 7 bases and J lost 0, with 19 bases in between. The CDR3 runs to 16 residues. Per the germline V gene, CDR1 is SQVTM and CDR2 is ANQGSEA. The CDR3 sequence is CSASGLTGASYNEQFF. Written as DNA, the CDR3 is TGCAGCGCTTCCGGACTAACGGGAGCCTCCTACAATGAGCAGTTCTTC.

V is TRBV28 and J is TRBJ1-6; D call uncertain. CDR1 and CDR2 from the germline V gene are MDHEN and SYDVKM. The CDR3 is 15 amino acids. The ends were cut back, 5 bases at V and 0 bases at J, with 8 bases in the middle. The CDR3, as DNA: TGTGCCAGCAGTCCTGGGAGCTCCTATAATTCACCCCTCCACTTT. Protein sequence: CASSPGSSYNSPLHF.

V gene TRBV19 combines with J gene TRBJ1-1; no clear D. CDR1 LNHDA and CDR2 SQIVND come from the germline V gene (reference sequence). With 6 bases removed from V and 0 bases from J, the gap between germline ends came to 17 bases. The CDR3 totals 16 residues. The DNA for the CDR3 is TGTGCCAGTAGATTGAGAGCCGGCGGGATGAACACTGAAGCTTTCTTT. Translating it yields CASRLRAGGMNTEAFF.

A remark on this clonotype: The CDR3 carries no conserved terminal phenylalanine or tryptophan, so it likely arises from a read error. V is TRBV20-1 and J is TRBJ2-2; possible D gene TRBD1, 6 bases. Per germline, CDR1 DFQATT and CDR2 SNEGSKA (reference sequence). V was pared by 4 bases and J by 6 bases, with 18 bases between. There are 15 residues in the CDR3. CDR3 amino acids: CSAKPHIQGAGELFL. CDR3 nucleotide sequence: TGCAGTGCTAAACCCCACATACAGGGTGCCGGGGAGCTGTTTCTT.

This clonotype turned up a few times. This rearrangement joins TRBV20-1 to TRBJ1-1; TRBD1 is a possible D gene (6 bases). This CDR3 is built from 14 residues. The germline CDR1 and CDR2 sequences are DFQATT and SNEGSKA (reference sequence). Trimming stripped 6 bases from V and 4 bases from J, with 18 bases between. CDR3 protein: CSAPGQGSGTEAFF. For the CDR3, the DNA is TGCAGTGCCCCGGGCCAGGGGTCGGGCACTGAAGCTTTCTTT.

The V call is TRBV24-1, the J call TRBJ2-1; 8 bases agree with TRBD2. CDR1 is KGHDR and CDR2 is SFDVKD in the germline V gene. Unmatched junction bases numbered 9, after V lost 4 bases and J lost 5 bases. The CDR3 spans 16 residues. The CDR3 nucleotides read TGTGCCACCAGTGACCAAAGCGGGAGTCCCCACAATGAGCAGTTCTTC. Translated, it gives CATSDQSGSPHNEQFF.

The chain combines TRBV15 with TRBJ2-1; D is ambiguous. The V gene's germline CDR1 is LNHNV and CDR2 YYDKDF (reference sequence). The V end was cut by 4 bases, the J end by 4 bases, with 5 bases between. This CDR3 region has 12 residues. The CDR3: CATSTLYNEQFF. CDR3 DNA sequence: TGTGCCACCAGCACACTGTACAATGAGCAGTTCTTC.